These T cell receptor beta chains were read from a single sample in a study of cytomegalovirus exposure and HLA in healthy donors. TCRdb's table, derived via immunoSEQ multiplex PCR, lists solely in-frame clones and lacks some. The sample data list some 55,000 clones. The sample comprised PBMCs. All receptors derive from a man younger than 30 in good health and CMV-seropositive. CDR3s include the opening cysteine and the closing phenylalanine or tryptophan. Fields, in order: J gene, D gene, V gene, CDR3 protein, CDR3 DNA. A D gene is named only where the DNA matches it firmly.

j_call: TRBJ1-5
d_call: -
v_call: TRBV30
cdr3_aa: CAWGDAGNQPQHF
cdr3_nt: TGTGCCTGGGGGGATGCAGGGAATCAGCCCCAGCATTTT

j_call: TRBJ1-1
d_call: -
v_call: TRBV29-1
cdr3_aa: CSVDDRRSAFF
cdr3_nt: TGCAGCGTTGACGACAGGCGATCAGCTTTCTTT

j_call: TRBJ2-3
d_call: TRBD1
v_call: TRBV6-6
cdr3_aa: CATQDRVGTDTQYF
cdr3_nt: TGTGCCACCCAAGACAGGGTGGGCACAGATACGCAGTATTTT

j_call: TRBJ1-5
d_call: -
v_call: TRBV9
cdr3_aa: CASSVAPQPNQPQHF
cdr3_nt: TGTGCCAGCAGCGTAGCCCCACAACCCAATCAGCCCCAGCATTTT

j_call: TRBJ1-2
d_call: TRBD1
v_call: TRBV5-6
cdr3_aa: CASSPGQGHNYGYTF
cdr3_nt: TGTGCCAGCAGCCCAGGACAGGGCCATAACTATGGCTACACCTTC

j_call: TRBJ2-1
d_call: TRBD1
v_call: TRBV5-1
cdr3_aa: CASSPSQGAPGNEQFF
cdr3_nt: TGCGCCAGCAGCCCTTCACAGGGGGCGCCGGGGAATGAGCAGTTCTTC

j_call: TRBJ1-4
d_call: -
v_call: TRBV5-1
cdr3_aa: CASSPNGRHEKLFF
cdr3_nt: TGCGCCAGCAGCCCGAATGGGAGGCATGAAAAACTGTTTTTT

j_call: TRBJ2-2
d_call: -
v_call: TRBV6-5
cdr3_aa: CASRSRLGELFF
cdr3_nt: TGTGCCAGCAGGTCACGACTCGGGGAGCTGTTTTTT

j_call: TRBJ1-2
d_call: -
v_call: TRBV15
cdr3_aa: CATSRDLSGGGYTF
cdr3_nt: TGTGCCACCAGCAGAGATCTCAGCGGAGGAGGCTACACCTTC

j_call: TRBJ2-1
d_call: -
v_call: TRBV27
cdr3_aa: CASSFSGFYNEQFF
cdr3_nt: TGTGCCAGCAGTTTTAGCGGATTCTACAATGAGCAGTTCTTC

j_call: TRBJ2-5
d_call: -
v_call: TRBV5-1
cdr3_aa: CASRDITFQETQYF
cdr3_nt: TGCGCCAGCAGGGACATAACCTTTCAAGAGACCCAGTACTTC

j_call: TRBJ2-7
d_call: -
v_call: TRBV28
cdr3_aa: CASSLGRGLYEQYF
cdr3_nt: TGTGCCAGCAGCTTGGGTAGGGGGTTATACGAGCAGTACTTC

j_call: TRBJ2-1
d_call: -
v_call: TRBV9
cdr3_aa: CASSLDPRDEQFF
cdr3_nt: TGTGCCAGCAGCCTCGACCCCAGGGATGAGCAGTTCTTC

j_call: TRBJ2-7
d_call: -
v_call: TRBV11-2
cdr3_aa: CASSLRALSYEQYF
cdr3_nt: TGTGCCAGCAGCTTGAGGGCCCTATCCTACGAGCAGTACTTC

j_call: TRBJ2-3
d_call: TRBD2
v_call: TRBV4-1
cdr3_aa: CASSQARTSGRSTDTQYF
cdr3_nt: TGCGCCAGCAGCCAAGCTCGCACTAGCGGGAGGAGCACAGATACGCAGTATTTT

j_call: TRBJ1-1
d_call: -
v_call: TRBV6-1
cdr3_aa: CASSFSRGTEAFF
cdr3_nt: TGTGCCAGCAGTTTTTCTCGGGGCACTGAAGCTTTCTTT

j_call: TRBJ2-1
d_call: TRBD1
v_call: TRBV27
cdr3_aa: CASSSLTGVFQYEQFF
cdr3_nt: TGTGCCAGCAGTTCCTTGACAGGGGTATTCCAATATGAGCAGTTCTTC

j_call: TRBJ2-1
d_call: TRBD1
v_call: TRBV6-5
cdr3_aa: CASSLDRVLNEQFF
cdr3_nt: TGTGCCAGCAGTTTGGACAGGGTACTAAATGAGCAGTTCTTC

j_call: TRBJ1-4
d_call: TRBD1
v_call: TRBV6-1
cdr3_aa: CASGLQGGSEKLFF
cdr3_nt: TGTGCCAGCGGCCTACAGGGGGGTAGCGAAAAACTGTTTTTT

j_call: TRBJ2-5
d_call: -
v_call: TRBV25-1
cdr3_aa: CASSETQTQETQYF
cdr3_nt: TGTGCCAGCAGTGAAACTCAAACCCAAGAGACCCAGTACTTC

j_call: TRBJ2-2
d_call: -
v_call: TRBV5-1
cdr3_aa: CASSLPQGRMNTGELFF
cdr3_nt: TGCGCCAGCAGCTTGCCTCAGGGGCGAATGAACACCGGGGAGCTGTTTTTT

j_call: TRBJ2-7
d_call: -
v_call: TRBV5-1
cdr3_aa: CASSEGQFGLDEQYF
cdr3_nt: TGCGCCAGCAGCGAAGGACAGTTTGGGTTGGACGAGCAGTACTTC

j_call: TRBJ1-4
d_call: -
v_call: TRBV7-8
cdr3_aa: CASSLGRNEKLFF
cdr3_nt: TGTGCCAGCAGCTTAGGCAGAAATGAAAAACTGTTTTTT

j_call: TRBJ1-4
d_call: -
v_call: TRBV2
cdr3_aa: CASSVVGTGNEKLFF
cdr3_nt: TGTGCCAGCAGTGTCGTTGGAACAGGGAATGAAAAACTGTTTTTT

j_call: TRBJ2-3
d_call: -
v_call: TRBV18
cdr3_aa: CASSPSGTSTDTQYF
cdr3_nt: TGTGCCAGCTCACCATCCGGGACTAGCACAGATACGCAGTATTTT

j_call: TRBJ2-7
d_call: TRBD1
v_call: TRBV7-9
cdr3_aa: CASSLGGGGSYEQYF
cdr3_nt: TGTGCCAGCAGCTTAGGAGGGGGCGGTTCCTACGAGCAGTACTTC

j_call: TRBJ1-1
d_call: TRBD1
v_call: TRBV4-1
cdr3_aa: CASSQEEPGGTEAFF
cdr3_nt: TGCGCCAGCAGCCAAGAGGAGCCAGGGGGCACTGAAGCTTTCTTT

j_call: TRBJ2-7
d_call: -
v_call: TRBV10-1
cdr3_aa: CASSEVTGNSYEQYF
cdr3_nt: TGCGCCAGCAGTGAGGTTACAGGGAATTCCTACGAGCAGTACTTC

j_call: TRBJ1-1
d_call: -
v_call: TRBV5-6
cdr3_aa: CASSQTENTEAFF
cdr3_nt: TGTGCCAGCAGCCAGACTGAGAACACTGAAGCTTTCTTT

j_call: TRBJ2-1
d_call: TRBD2
v_call: TRBV14
cdr3_aa: CASSQVLAGGWGEQFF
cdr3_nt: TGTGCCAGCAGCCAAGTATTAGCGGGAGGATGGGGTGAGCAGTTCTTC

j_call: TRBJ2-1
d_call: -
v_call: TRBV18
cdr3_aa: CASSPENEQFF
cdr3_nt: TGTGCCAGCTCACCAGAGAATGAGCAGTTCTTC

j_call: TRBJ2-7
d_call: TRBD2
v_call: TRBV5-4
cdr3_aa: CASSLGLAGASEQYF
cdr3_nt: TGTGCCAGCAGCCTTGGACTAGCGGGAGCATCCGAGCAGTACTTC

j_call: TRBJ2-5
d_call: -
v_call: TRBV14
cdr3_aa: CASSQERPLETQYF
cdr3_nt: TGTGCCAGCAGCCAAGAGAGGCCATTGGAGACCCAGTACTTC

j_call: TRBJ1-4
d_call: -
v_call: TRBV18
cdr3_aa: CASSPLQGTNEKLFF
cdr3_nt: TGTGCCAGCTCACCACTACAGGGAACTAATGAAAAACTGTTTTTT

j_call: TRBJ1-5
d_call: TRBD1
v_call: TRBV6-5
cdr3_aa: CASSYSGGGWPQHF
cdr3_nt: TGTGCCAGCAGTTACTCAGGGGGCGGGTGGCCCCAGCATTTT

j_call: TRBJ1-6
d_call: TRBD1
v_call: TRBV11-3
cdr3_aa: CASSAQGADYSPLHF
cdr3_nt: TGTGCCAGCAGCGCACAGGGGGCTGATTATTCACCCCTCCACTTT

j_call: TRBJ2-3
d_call: -
v_call: TRBV7-8
cdr3_aa: CASSPLEVTDTQYF
cdr3_nt: TGTGCCAGCAGCCCGCTGGAGGTTACAGATACGCAGTATTTT

j_call: TRBJ1-4
d_call: TRBD1
v_call: TRBV28
cdr3_aa: CASSKDRKGEKLFF
cdr3_nt: TGTGCCAGCAGTAAGGACAGGAAAGGTGAAAAACTGTTTTTT

j_call: TRBJ2-3
d_call: TRBD2
v_call: TRBV7-8
cdr3_aa: CASSSTSGRAGGIGDTQYF
cdr3_nt: TGTGCCAGCAGCTCGACTAGCGGGAGGGCGGGGGGAATAGGAGATACGCAGTATTTT

j_call: TRBJ1-2
d_call: -
v_call: TRBV2
cdr3_aa: CASALDPLYGYTF
cdr3_nt: TGTGCCAGCGCCCTAGATCCTCTCTATGGCTACACCTTC

j_call: TRBJ2-3
d_call: -
v_call: TRBV7-2
cdr3_aa: CASSKDQGRAVDTQYF
cdr3_nt: TGTGCCAGCAGCAAAGACCAGGGGAGGGCCGTAGATACGCAGTATTTT

j_call: TRBJ2-3
d_call: TRBD2
v_call: TRBV9
cdr3_aa: CASSVEAGRRSDTQYF
cdr3_nt: TGTGCCAGCAGCGTAGAGGCCGGGAGGAGGTCAGATACGCAGTATTTT

j_call: TRBJ2-1
d_call: -
v_call: TRBV4-1
cdr3_aa: CASSQARDDEQFF
cdr3_nt: TGCGCCAGCAGCCAAGCCCGGGATGATGAGCAGTTCTTC

j_call: TRBJ2-2
d_call: -
v_call: TRBV6-4
cdr3_aa: CASSAGKDTGELFF
cdr3_nt: TGTGCCAGCAGTGCCGGGAAGGACACCGGGGAGCTGTTTTTT

j_call: TRBJ1-5
d_call: TRBD1
v_call: TRBV23-1
cdr3_aa: CASSQAGGGQGLNQPQHF
cdr3_nt: TGCGCCAGCAGTCAAGCCGGGGGAGGACAGGGGTTAAATCAGCCCCAGCATTTT

j_call: TRBJ1-5
d_call: TRBD1
v_call: TRBV30
cdr3_aa: CAWRQGAGNQPQHF
cdr3_nt: TGTGCCTGGAGACAGGGGGCCGGCAATCAGCCCCAGCATTTT